The 9 T cell receptor beta chains below come from one sample, sequenced in a study of cytomegalovirus exposure and HLA in healthy donors. The study ran its PCR with 60 Vbeta and 13 Jbeta primers. Measured with immunoSEQ multiplex PCR; TCRdb has only the in-frame clones, and not every one. The data hold around 70,000 clones, with around 65% observed a single time. The sample was PBMCs. The receptors derive from a man between 60 and 75 years old in good health and CMV-seropositive.

The chain carries TRBV6-4 and TRBJ2-3; 9 positions agree with TRBD2. The CDR3 is 15 residues long. J lost 1 base, V lost 4 bases, and 3 bases had no gene match. Germline values: CDR1 MRHNA, CDR2 SNTAGT. The CDR3 region has the DNA TGTGCCAGCAGTGTTTTAGCGGGGGGCACAGATACGCAGTATTTT. Translated, it gives CASSVLAGGTDTQYF.

The V gene is TRBV28, the J gene TRBJ2-7, with 9 bases matching TRBD1. CDR3 length equals 15 residues. The ends lost 5 bases at V and 5 bases at J; junction bases unmatched: 10. The germline CDR1 and CDR2 sequences are MDHEN and SYDVKM. CDR3 DNA: TGTGCCAGCAGTCCTCCGGACAGGGGAAGGAACGAGCAGTACTTC. Protein product: CASSPPDRGRNEQYF.

V and J are TRBV6-6 and TRBJ2-7, with 11 nucleotides matching TRBD1. With 7 bases clipped from V and 4 bases from J, the junction kept 9 bases outside the gene matches. This CDR3 has 15 amino acids. Per the germline V gene, CDR1 is MNHNY and CDR2 is SVGAGI (reference sequence). The CDR3, as DNA: TGTGCCAGCACCCGGGTCGGGACAGGGGGTTACGAGCAGTACTTC. It translates to CASTRVGTGGYEQYF.

J is TRBJ2-1 and V is TRBV28; TRBD1 matches at 9 bases. Unmatched junction bases numbered 5, after V lost 6 bases and J lost 2 bases. The CDR3 totals 15 residues. Germline assignment: CDR1 MDHEN and CDR2 SYDVKM. The CDR3 reads CASRVTGGTYNEQFF. The CDR3 nucleotides read TGTGCCAGCAGGGTAACAGGGGGCACCTACAATGAGCAGTTCTTC.

On this clone: Compared with germline, one end of the junction differs, possibly owing to a read error. The chain is built from TRBV5-1 and TRBJ2-3, with 9 bases that match TRBD1. Germline V gene lookup returns CDR1 SGHRS and CDR2 YFSETQ. The CDR3 consists of 12 residues. Here the CDR3 DNA reads TGCACCAGCAGCATGGACAGGGGAACGCAGTATTTT. Its protein is CTSSMDRGTQYF.

This clone has a handful of counts. The identical CDR3 is also encoded by other nucleotide sequences in the sample. This sequence joins TRBV28 and TRBJ1-5; TRBD1 matches at 7 bases. The CDR3 runs 13 residues. Germline V lookup: CDR1 MDHEN, CDR2 SYDVKM. The V and J ends lost 7 bases and 4 bases, in that order; junction bases with no gene match: 4. In DNA, the CDR3 is TGTGCCAGCACCCTGACAGGGAATCAGCCCCAGCATTTT. Amino acid sequence: CASTLTGNQPQHF.

The genes are TRBV7-9 and TRBJ2-7; tentative D call: TRBD2 (5 bases). Germline V gene lookup returns CDR1 SEHNR and CDR2 FQNEAQ (reference sequence). The V end was cut by 4 bases, the J end by 0 bases, with 16 bases between. The CDR3 runs to 16 residues. The CDR3 DNA reads TGTGCCAGCAGCTCAGAAAGCGGATATAGCTCCTACGAGCAGTACTTC. This gives the protein CASSSESGYSSYEQYF.

This chain joins TRBV27 and TRBJ2-2, with 11 bases fitting TRBD2. Germline V CDR1 and CDR2: MNHEY, SMNVEV (reference sequence). CDR3 length: 17 amino acids. V was pared by 1 base and J by 8 bases, with 9 bases of the junction left unmatched. The CDR3 region has the DNA TGTGCCAGCAGTTTATGGGGTAGCGGGAGGGCCGAGGGGGAGCTGTTTTTT. Translating gives CASSLWGSGRAEGELFF.

This clone was counted a single time. The J gene is TRBJ2-7, the V gene TRBV14, with 7 bases that match TRBD1. With 6 bases clipped from V and 2 bases from J, the junction kept 7 bases outside the gene matches. The CDR3 extends over 14 amino acids. Per the germline V gene, CDR1 is SGHDN and CDR2 is FVKESK. CDR3 DNA: TGTGCCAGCAGAGAGACGGGACAGCCCTACGAGCAGTACTTC. It translates to CASRETGQPYEQYF.